This T cell receptor beta chain was profiled in a study of blood T cell repertoires in COVID-19. Study information: PBMCs, B-cell-depleted T cells, or T cells were the source of the cDNA or gDNA that made up the material.

The CDR3 has 19 residues. CDR1 is MGHRA, CDR2 YSYEKL, per germline. V was clipped by 0 bases and J by 3 bases; unmatched bases: 9. A few counts support this clone. Data came from immunoSEQ multiplex PCR; TCRdb stores just in-frame clones and leaves some out. The sample shows some 220,000 clones, 80% to 85% of them seen only once. The TCR comes from a woman in her sixties with acute or convalescent COVID-19. V gene TRBV4-1 combines with J gene TRBJ2-1; TRBD2 matches at 12 bases. The material sequenced was peripheral blood. The CDR3 DNA reads as TGCGCCAGCAGCCAAGAGTCCCAACTAGCGGGGGGATTCTACAATGAGCAGTTCTTC. This encodes CASSQESQLAGGFYNEQFF.